The clone carrying this T cell receptor (beta chain) was counted at least ten times. Its antigen is undetermined. Time point: patch test 3, about 24 weeks after DPC sensitization. The treatment is: therapeutic diphenylcyclopropenone sensitization with weekly scalp DPC. TCRdb reprocessed the RACE reads with MiXCR, giving one entry per CDR3 protein. The table records about 30,000 distinct CDR3 sequences, 5% to 6.5% of them present only once. The V end lost 5 bases, the J end lost 4 bases, and 14 bases lay between the germline ends. Germline values: CDR1 MRHNA, CDR2 SNTAGT. CDR3 length: 14 residues. The sample comes from a study of human T cells and chemical hapten exposure. In the study overall: Investigators sensitized roughly 2 cm by roughly 2 cm of upper inner arm skin with 2% DPC. Small discrepancies in pooled library volume mainly accounted for the varying TCR yields per sample. Study conclusions and caveats: As the donors had alopecia, their immune response may differ from healthy people's. Relative to controls, expanded TCRs formed significantly more large CDR3 similarity clusters.

The sample was whole blood, taken in connection with sensitization to the hapten diphenylcyclopropenone (DPC). The chain couples TRBV6-4 to TRBJ1-1, with D perhaps TRBD1 (6 bases). The clonotype was recovered from a man aged 30 to 45 with alopecia areata. Some clones in this sample may be carry-over from other donors' samples. DNA for the CDR3: TGTGCCAGCAGTCTTGGGCAGGGGAGCACTGAAGCTTTCTTT. This codes for CASSLGQGSTEAFF.